This T cell receptor beta chain was sequenced in a study of shared clonotypes between healthy human individuals. When replicate PCRs were run on sorted subsets, they used about 200 ng DNA, approximately 33,000 T cell genomes. The method was immunoSEQ multiplex PCR; TCRdb's version includes in-frame clones alone and lacks a portion of them. The sample has 1,400,000 or so clones, less than 99% seen once. The germline V gene encodes CDR1 MNHEY and CDR2 SVGAGI. V gave up 0 bases and J gave up 4 bases; unmatched junction bases: 4. The CDR3 contains 16 residues. A remark on this clone: Other DNA sequences of this sample code for an identical CDR3.

Adult donors, all healthy and HIV-negative, had no recent acute infections or vaccinations. The sequence came from a man aged 30-40 years in good health. The specimen sequenced was naive CD4+ T cells sorted from blood. The subset was: CD45RA+ positively selected. The rearrangement links TRBV6-5 to TRBJ2-1; 9 nucleotides line up with TRBD2. CDR3 sequence reads: CASSYSTSGSYNEQFF. As DNA, the CDR3 is TGTGCCAGCAGTTACTCAACTAGCGGGTCGTACAATGAGCAGTTCTTC.